These 14 T cell receptor beta chains originate from one sample sequenced in a study of T cell repertoires in cytomegalovirus infection. One entry per CDR3 protein, called by TCRdb with MiXCR from the reads. The sample lists 100,000 to 150,000 distinct CDR3 sequences, 32% occurring once. The antigens for these receptors are not known. The source was CD8+ T cells from cultured PBMCs, collected from culture after CMV antigen stimulation. The receptor source for this set is a human donor in good health (CMV status not recorded). Some clones in this sample may be carry-over from other donors' samples.

This clonotype was counted ten times or more. The V call is TRBV28, the J call TRBJ1-2; 9 nucleotides align to TRBD1. The CDR3 totals 14 residues. Germline assignment: CDR1 MDHEN and CDR2 SYDVKM. V was clipped by 3 bases and J by 8 bases; unmatched bases: 7. CDR3 sequence (DNA): TGTGCCAGCAGTTTGTGGGGACAGGGTCAAGGCTACACCTTC. Protein sequence: CASSLWGQGQGYTF.

This clonotype was counted between two and nine times. V and J are TRBV6-1 and TRBJ1-1; D is perhaps TRBD1 (5 bases). The CDR3 runs 14 residues. Deletions cut 0 bases from V and 2 bases from J, with 7 bases between. Germline V CDR1 and CDR2: MNHNS, SASEGT. CDR3 nucleotides: TGTGCCAGCAGTGAAGCACGGGGCAACACTGAAGCTTTCTTT. Translating it yields CASSEARGNTEAFF.

This clonotype was picked up a small number of times. Here the CDR3 reads CASHRDRGGNQPQHF. The CDR3 bases are TGTGCCAGTCATAGGGACAGAGGGGGCAATCAGCCCCAGCATTTT. The rearrangement uses TRBV19 and TRBJ1-5; 7 bases align to TRBD1. There are 15 residues in the CDR3. With V trimmed by 8 bases and J by 2 bases, 9 bases remained unmatched. Germline V gene data show CDR1 as LNHDA and CDR2 as SQIVND (reference sequence).

Only one count was recorded for this clonotype. The V and J genes are TRBV12-3 or TRBV12-4 and TRBJ1-2; D ambiguous. Trimming cost V 5 bases and J 0 bases, with 13 bases left between them. The CDR3 spans 15 residues. The chain's CDR3 is CASSGRTATNYGYTF. CDR3 coding DNA: TGTGCCAGCAGTGGAAGGACGGCTACTAACTATGGCTACACCTTC.

In its sample, this clonotype was seen many times. The chain carries TRBV12-3 or TRBV12-4 and TRBJ2-7; TRBD1 aligns across 9 bases. The CDR3 contains 14 residues. With V trimmed by 6 bases and J by 1 base, 4 bases remained unmatched. Written as DNA, the CDR3 is TGTGCCAGCAGAAAGACAGGGGGGTCCTACGAGCAGTACTTC. It codes for CASRKTGGSYEQYF.

This clonotype has only a few counts. This chain connects TRBV5-1 to TRBJ2-7; 9 bases match TRBD1. The CDR3 contains 15 residues. With 4 bases clipped from V and 5 bases from J, the junction kept 10 bases outside the gene matches. CDR1 is SGHRS and CDR2 is YFSETQ in the germline V gene. The CDR3 DNA reads as TGCGCCAGCAGCCCGATGGGACAGGGTCTGGACGAGCAGTACTTC. Amino acid sequence: CASSPMGQGLDEQYF. Full variable domain (missing parts from reference TRBV5-1 and TRBJ2-7): KAGVTQTPRYLIKTRGQQVTLSCSPISGHRSVSWYQQTPGQGLQFLFEYFSETQRNKGNFPGRFSGRQFSNSRSEMNVSTLELGDSALYLCASSPMGQGLDEQYFGPGTRLTVT.

The chain's CDR3 is CASSQAGWAEAFF. The CDR3 coding sequence is TGTGCCAGCAGCCAAGCAGGCTGGGCTGAAGCTTTCTTT. The genes are TRBV3-1 and TRBJ1-1; no clear D. CDR1 is LGHDT and CDR2 is YNNKEL in the germline V gene (reference sequence). The CDR3 totals 13 residues. The germline V and J ends were trimmed by 1 base and 6 bases, with 9 bases remaining between them.

There are a few counts of this clonotype. The chain joins TRBV29-1 to TRBJ2-7, with D hard to call. The CDR3 runs 12 residues. The germline V gene has CDR1 SQVTM and CDR2 ANQGSEA. Trimming pared 4 bases from V and 3 bases from J, leaving 10 bases between. CDR3 amino acids: CSVAFGVYEQYF. The CDR3 nucleotides read TGCAGCGTTGCTTTTGGGGTCTACGAGCAGTACTTC.

The V and J genes are TRBV20-1 and TRBJ1-1, with 8 nucleotides matching TRBD1. The CDR3 runs 13 residues. V lost 6 bases and J lost 3; bases outside the gene matches: 6. Germline lookup yields CDR1 DFQATT and CDR2 SNEGSKA (reference sequence). CDR3 sequence reads: CSASMDRDTEAFF. The CDR3 DNA sequence: TGCAGTGCCTCGATGGACAGGGACACTGAAGCTTTCTTT.

V usage is TRBV20-1 and J usage is TRBJ1-1; D perhaps matches TRBD1 (5 bases). CDR1 DFQATT and CDR2 SNEGSKA come from the germline V gene (reference sequence). The CDR3 length is 11 residues. The ends were cut back, 3 bases at V and 7 bases at J, with 9 bases in the middle. Here the CDR3 reads CSARVDSEAFF. The CDR3 DNA sequence: TGCAGTGCTAGGGTAGACAGTGAAGCTTTCTTT.

The sample holds a few counts of this clonotype. The rearrangement uses TRBV6-1 and TRBJ1-5; D remains unclear. The CDR3 has 13 residues. Germline V CDR1 and CDR2: MNHNS, SASEGT. V was shortened by 2 bases and J by 4 bases, with 6 bases between the two germline ends. Here the CDR3 reads CASSEWGNQPQHF. DNA of the CDR3: TGTGCCAGCAGTGAATGGGGAAATCAGCCCCAGCATTTT.

This clonotype was recorded many times. The chain has TRBV7-6 and TRBJ2-7; D is possibly TRBD1 (6 bases). Deletions cut 0 bases from V and 6 bases from J, with 6 bases between. The germline CDR1 and CDR2 sequences are SGHVS and FNYEAQ. The CDR3 runs 12 residues. The CDR3 region has the DNA TGTGCCAGCAGCTTAGCAGGGGGCGAGCAGTACTTC. It is translated as CASSLAGGEQYF. Full variable domain (remainder filled in from reference TRBV7-6 and TRBJ2-7): GAGVSQSPRYKVTKRGQDVALRCDPISGHVSLYWYRQALGQGPEFLTYFNYEAQQDKSGLPNDRFSAERPEGSISTLTIQRTEQRDSAMYRCASSLAGGEQYFGPGTRLTVT.

This clonotype has a handful of counts. V usage is TRBV6-6 and J usage is TRBJ2-5; 8 nucleotides agree with TRBD1. Germline lookup yields CDR1 MNHNY and CDR2 SVGAGI (reference sequence). V trimming: 2 bases; J trimming: 6 bases; junction bases outside the gene matches: 8. The CDR3 totals 15 residues. CDR3 bases: TGTGCCAGCAGTTACCCGGGACAGGTGTTACAGACCCAGTACTTC. The encoded protein is CASSYPGQVLQTQYF.

This clonotype was seen more than once but under ten times. The rearrangement joins TRBV5-6 to TRBJ2-3; no clear D gene. This CDR3 comprises 13 residues. Germline loops: CDR1 SGHDT, CDR2 YYEEEE. Trimming removed 1 base from V and 5 bases from J, with 8 bases in between. CDR3 amino acids: CASSLPFQDTQYF. For the CDR3, the DNA is TGTGCCAGCAGCTTGCCCTTCCAAGATACGCAGTATTTT.